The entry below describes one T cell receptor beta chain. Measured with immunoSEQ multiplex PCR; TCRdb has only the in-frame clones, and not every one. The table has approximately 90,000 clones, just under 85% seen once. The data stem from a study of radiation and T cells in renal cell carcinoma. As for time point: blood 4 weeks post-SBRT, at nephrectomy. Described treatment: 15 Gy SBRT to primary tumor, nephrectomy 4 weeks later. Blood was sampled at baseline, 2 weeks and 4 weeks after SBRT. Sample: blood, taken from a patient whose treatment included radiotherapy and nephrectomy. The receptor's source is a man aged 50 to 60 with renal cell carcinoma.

CDR3 sequence: CASSLDGRAGTHNEQFF. For the CDR3, the DNA is TGTGCCAGCAGCTTAGATGGCCGGGCGGGTACCCACAATGAGCAGTTCTTC. The chain has TRBV7-2 and TRBJ2-1; D perhaps matches TRBD2 (5 bases). Germline CDR1 SGHTA, CDR2 FQGNSA. The CDR3 sequence is 17 residues long. The V end was cut by 1 base, the J end by 5 bases, with 18 bases between.